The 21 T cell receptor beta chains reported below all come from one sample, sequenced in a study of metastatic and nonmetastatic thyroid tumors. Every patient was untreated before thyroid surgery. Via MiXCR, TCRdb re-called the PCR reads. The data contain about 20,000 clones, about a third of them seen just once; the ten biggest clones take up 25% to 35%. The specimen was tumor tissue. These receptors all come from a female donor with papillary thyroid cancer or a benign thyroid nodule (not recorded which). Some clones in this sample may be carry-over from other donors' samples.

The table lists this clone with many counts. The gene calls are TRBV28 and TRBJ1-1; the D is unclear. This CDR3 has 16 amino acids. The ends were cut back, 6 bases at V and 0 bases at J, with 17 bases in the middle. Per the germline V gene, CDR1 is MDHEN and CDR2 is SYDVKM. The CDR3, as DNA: TGTGCCAGCAGAACCTATTCAGGATATCTGAACACTGAAGCTTTCTTT. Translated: CASRTYSGYLNTEAFF.

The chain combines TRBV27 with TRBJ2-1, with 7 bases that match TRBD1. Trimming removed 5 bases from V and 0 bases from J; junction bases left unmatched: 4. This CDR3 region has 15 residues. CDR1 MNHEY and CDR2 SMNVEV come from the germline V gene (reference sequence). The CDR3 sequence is CASSRDSYSYNEQFF. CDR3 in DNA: TGTGCCAGCAGTAGGGACAGCTACTCCTACAATGAGCAGTTCTTC.

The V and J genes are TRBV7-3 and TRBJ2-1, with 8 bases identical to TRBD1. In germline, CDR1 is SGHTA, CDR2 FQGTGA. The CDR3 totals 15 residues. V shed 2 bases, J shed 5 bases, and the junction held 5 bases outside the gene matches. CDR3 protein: CASSLGQGRDNEQFF. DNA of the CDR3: TGTGCCAGCAGCTTAGGACAGGGAAGGGACAATGAGCAGTTCTTC.

In DNA, the CDR3 is TGTGCCAGCAGCTTTACTAGTGGCACCGGGGAGCTGTTTTTT. This translates into CASSFTSGTGELFF. V gene TRBV11-1 combines with J gene TRBJ2-2; TRBD2 might be the D (5 bases). Germline V CDR1 and CDR2: SGHAT, FQDESV (reference sequence). The V and J ends lost 3 bases and 4 bases respectively, with 9 bases between them. This CDR3 spans 14 amino acids.

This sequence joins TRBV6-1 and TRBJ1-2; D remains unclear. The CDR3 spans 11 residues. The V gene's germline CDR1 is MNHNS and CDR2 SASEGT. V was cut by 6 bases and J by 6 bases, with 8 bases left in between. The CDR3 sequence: CASSMGNGYTF. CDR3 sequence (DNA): TGTGCCAGCAGCATGGGTAATGGCTACACCTTC.

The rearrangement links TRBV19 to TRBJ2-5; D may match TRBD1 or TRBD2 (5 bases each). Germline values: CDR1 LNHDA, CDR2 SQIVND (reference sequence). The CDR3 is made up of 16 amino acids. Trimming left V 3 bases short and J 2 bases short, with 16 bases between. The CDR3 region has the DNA TGTGCCAGTAGTATGGGACGCACTAGGTTTCAAGAGACCCAGTACTTC. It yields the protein CASSMGRTRFQETQYF.

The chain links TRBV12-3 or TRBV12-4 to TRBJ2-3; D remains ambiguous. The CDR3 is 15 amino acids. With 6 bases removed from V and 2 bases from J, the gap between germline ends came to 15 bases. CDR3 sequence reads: CASSLGLGPTDTQYF. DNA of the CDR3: TGTGCCAGCAGCTTGGGCCTCGGGCCCACAGATACGCAGTATTTT.

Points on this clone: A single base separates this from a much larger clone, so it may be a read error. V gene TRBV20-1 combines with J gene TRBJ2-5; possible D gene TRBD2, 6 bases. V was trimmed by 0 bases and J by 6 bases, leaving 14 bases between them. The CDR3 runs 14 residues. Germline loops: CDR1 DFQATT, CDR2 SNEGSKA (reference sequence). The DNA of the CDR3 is TGCAGTGCTAGAGATTTGGGGGAGGTGAAGACCCAGTACTTC. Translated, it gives CSARDLGEVKTQYF.

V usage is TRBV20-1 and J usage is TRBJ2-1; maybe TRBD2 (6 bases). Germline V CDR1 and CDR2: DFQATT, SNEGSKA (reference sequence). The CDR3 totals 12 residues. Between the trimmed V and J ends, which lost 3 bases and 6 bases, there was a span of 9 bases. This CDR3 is CSARGTSNEQFF. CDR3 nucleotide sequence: TGCAGTGCTAGGGGGACTTCCAATGAGCAGTTCTTC.

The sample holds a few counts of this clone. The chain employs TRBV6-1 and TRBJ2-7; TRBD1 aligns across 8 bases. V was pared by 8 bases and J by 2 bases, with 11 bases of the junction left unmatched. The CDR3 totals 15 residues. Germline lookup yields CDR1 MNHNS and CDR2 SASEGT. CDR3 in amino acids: CASGRDRRRAYEQYF. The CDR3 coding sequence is TGTGCCAGCGGCCGGGACAGGAGGAGGGCCTACGAGCAGTACTTC.

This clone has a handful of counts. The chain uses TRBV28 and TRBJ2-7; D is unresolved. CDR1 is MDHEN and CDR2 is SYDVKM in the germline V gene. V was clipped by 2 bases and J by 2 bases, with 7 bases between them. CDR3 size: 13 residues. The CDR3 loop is CASSLDIAYEQYF. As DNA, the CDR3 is TGTGCCAGCAGTTTAGACATCGCCTACGAGCAGTACTTC.

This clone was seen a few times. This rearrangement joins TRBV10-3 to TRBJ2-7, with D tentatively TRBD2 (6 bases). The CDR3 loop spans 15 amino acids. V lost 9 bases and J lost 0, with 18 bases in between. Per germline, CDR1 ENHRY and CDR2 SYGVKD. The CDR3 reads CAMGGGRMGSYEQYF. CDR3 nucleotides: TGTGCCATGGGAGGAGGGAGGATGGGCTCCTACGAGCAGTACTTC.

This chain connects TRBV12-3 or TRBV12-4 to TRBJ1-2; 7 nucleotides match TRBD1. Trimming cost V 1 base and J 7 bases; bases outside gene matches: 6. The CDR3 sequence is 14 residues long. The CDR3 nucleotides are TGTGCCAGCAGTTTAGAAGGGGGCTTTAGTGGCTACACCTTC. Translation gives CASSLEGGFSGYTF.

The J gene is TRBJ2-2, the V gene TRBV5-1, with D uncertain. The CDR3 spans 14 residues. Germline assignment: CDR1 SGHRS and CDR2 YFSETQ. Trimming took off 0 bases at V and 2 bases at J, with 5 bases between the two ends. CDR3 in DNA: TGCGCCAGCAGCTTGGGTCACAACACCGGGGAGCTGTTTTTT. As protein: CASSLGHNTGELFF.

CDR3 in DNA: TGTGCCAGCAACCTAGCGGGAGCGAACACCGGGGAGCTGTTTTTT. Its translation: CASNLAGANTGELFF. This chain uses TRBV2 with TRBJ2-2, with 10 nucleotides matching TRBD2. The germline V gene encodes CDR1 SNHLY and CDR2 FYNNEI. V shed 7 bases, J shed 0 bases, and the junction held 2 bases outside the gene matches. The CDR3 is made up of 15 amino acids.

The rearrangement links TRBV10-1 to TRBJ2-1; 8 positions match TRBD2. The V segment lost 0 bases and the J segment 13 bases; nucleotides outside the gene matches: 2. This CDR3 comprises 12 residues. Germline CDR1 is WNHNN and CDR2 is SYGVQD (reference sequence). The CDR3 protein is CASSESGTSQFF. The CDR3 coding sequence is TGCGCCAGCAGTGAGTCCGGGACTAGTCAGTTCTTC.

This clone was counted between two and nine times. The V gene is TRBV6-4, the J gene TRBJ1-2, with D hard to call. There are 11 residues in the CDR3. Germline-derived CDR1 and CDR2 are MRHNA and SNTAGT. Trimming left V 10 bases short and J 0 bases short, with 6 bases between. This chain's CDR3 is CATPTNYGYTF. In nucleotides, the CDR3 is TGTGCCACCCCGACTAACTATGGCTACACCTTC.

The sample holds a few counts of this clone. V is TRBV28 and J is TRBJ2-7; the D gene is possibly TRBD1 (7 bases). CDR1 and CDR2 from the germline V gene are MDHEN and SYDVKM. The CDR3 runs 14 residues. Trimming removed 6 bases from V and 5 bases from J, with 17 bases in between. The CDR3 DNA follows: TGTGCCAGCAGGCCGACAGGGAGGTTCAACGAGCAGTACTTC. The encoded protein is CASRPTGRFNEQYF.

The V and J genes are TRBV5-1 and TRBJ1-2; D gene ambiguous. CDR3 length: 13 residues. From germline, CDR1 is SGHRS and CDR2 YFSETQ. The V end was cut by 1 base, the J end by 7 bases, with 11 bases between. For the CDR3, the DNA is TGCGCCAGCAGCTTGCTAGGGATCGCTGGCTACACCTTC. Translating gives CASSLLGIAGYTF.

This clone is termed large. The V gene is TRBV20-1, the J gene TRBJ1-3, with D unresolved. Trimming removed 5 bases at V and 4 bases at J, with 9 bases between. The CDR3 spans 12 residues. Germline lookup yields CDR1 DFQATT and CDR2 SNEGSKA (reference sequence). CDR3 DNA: TGCAGTGCTGGAGCTACAGGAAACACCATATATTTT. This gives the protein CSAGATGNTIYF.

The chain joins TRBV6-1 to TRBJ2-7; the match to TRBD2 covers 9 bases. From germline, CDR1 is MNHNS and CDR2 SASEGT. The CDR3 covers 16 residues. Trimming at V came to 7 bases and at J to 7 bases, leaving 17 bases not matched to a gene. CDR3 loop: CASMRRSGRPEAEQYF. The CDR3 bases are TGTGCCAGCATGAGGAGGAGCGGGAGGCCGGAGGCGGAGCAGTACTTC.